These T cell receptor beta chains were read from a single sample in a study of T-cell memory formation after mild COVID-19. One entry per CDR3 protein, called by TCRdb with MiXCR from the 5' RACE reads. The profile covers approximately 390,000 distinct CDR3 sequences, with approximately 16% appearing a single time and roughly a fifth taken by the ten largest. Sequencing was done on a sample of PBMCs or a T cell subset sorted from them (not recorded which). The receptors shown here come from a young man who had mild COVID-19 (a few samples of this study predate the infection). Cell type and time point are not known. CDR3s include the opening cysteine and the closing phenylalanine or tryptophan. The D gene is left open where the match is weak. The size entry is marked missing in some rows and otherwise reads once, few, many or a size class.

.,TRBV20-1,.,TRBJ2-5,TGCAGTGCCCTCTGGGGGACTGCTTACCAAGAGACCCAGTACTTC,CSALWGTAYQETQYF
.,TRBV19,.,TRBJ1-5,TGTGCCAGTAGTCCCAACGGGGGCAGGGGAAATCAGCCCCAGCATTTT,CASSPNGGRGNQPQHF
many,TRBV9,.,TRBJ1-1,TGTGCCAGCAGCGTAGAAGGAGAACTGAACACTGAAGCTTTCTTT,CASSVEGELNTEAFF
.,TRBV6-2/TRBV6-3,.,TRBJ2-4,TGTGCCAGCACACTGGGACTGGTTCAGTACTTC,CASTLGLVQYF
.,TRBV7-3,.,TRBJ2-1,TGTGCCAGCAGCACGACAGGCTTCGATGAGCAGTTCTTC,CASSTTGFDEQFF
.,TRBV12-3/TRBV12-4,TRBD1,TRBJ1-2,TGTGCCAGCAGCACAGGGGACTATGGCTACACCTTC,CASSTGDYGYTF
few,TRBV5-6,TRBD2,TRBJ2-1,TGTGCCAGCAGCTTGTTAGCGGGGGGCCTATACAATGAGCAGTTCTTC,CASSLLAGGLYNEQFF
.,TRBV4-3,.,TRBJ2-2,TGCGCCAGCAGCCAAAATTGGGTGAGACAGGATAACACCGGGGAGCTGTTTTTT,CASSQNWVRQDNTGELFF
few,TRBV29-1,.,TRBJ2-3,TGCAGCGCCCGGACAGACACAGATACGCAGTATTTT,CSARTDTDTQYF
.,TRBV21-1,.,TRBJ1-1,TGTGCCAGCAGCAAAAGCCACAGACCAAACACTGAAGCTTTCTTT,CASSKSHRPNTEAFF
.,TRBV6-5,.,TRBJ2-3,TGTGCCAGCAGCAGAGGACAGCCAAGCACAGATACGCAGTATTTT,CASSRGQPSTDTQYF
few,TRBV20-1,.,TRBJ2-7,TGCAGTGCTACTGACAGGGCTGTGGGGGGGGAGCAGTACTTC,CSATDRAVGGEQYF
.,TRBV20-1,TRBD2,TRBJ2-7,TGCGGGGTAGCTAGAGCGGGGGCGCAAACCTACGAGCAGTACTTC,CGVARAGAQTYEQYF
few,TRBV7-9,.,TRBJ2-1,TGTGCCAGCAGCGCCCCGGGGGGCTGGTACAATGAGCAGTTCTTC,CASSAPGGWYNEQFF
few,TRBV5-1,TRBD1,TRBJ2-7,TGCGCCAGCAGCTATCCGGGACAGGGGTACGAGCAGTACTTC,CASSYPGQGYEQYF
.,TRBV9,.,TRBJ1-2,TGTGCCAGCAGCGTAGGTCGGGGCTTCTATGGCTACACCTTC,CASSVGRGFYGYTF
.,TRBV6-1,.,TRBJ1-2,TGTGCCAGCAGTGAACTCCCTAGGAACTATGGCTACACCTTC,CASSELPRNYGYTF
many,TRBV7-2,.,TRBJ2-5,TGTGCCAGCAGCTTAGAGGGCTGGGGCGAGACCCAGTACTTC,CASSLEGWGETQYF
.,TRBV4-2,TRBD1,TRBJ2-7,TGTGCCAGCAGCCAATTGGGTAAGGAGACAGGGGCCTACGAGCAGTACTTC,CASSQLGKETGAYEQYF
few,TRBV5-1,.,TRBJ2-1,TGCGCCAGCAGCGGGATTGGGCGGGGTGCCTACAATGAGCAGTTCTTC,CASSGIGRGAYNEQFF
few,TRBV12-3/TRBV12-4,TRBD1,TRBJ2-6,TGTGCCAGCAGCCGCGGACAGGGTAATTCTGGGGCCAACGTCCTGACTTTC,CASSRGQGNSGANVLTF
few,TRBV10-3,.,TRBJ1-2,TGTGCCATCAGTGATCAGGGGCTCAACTATGGCTACACCTTC,CAISDQGLNYGYTF
.,TRBV5-1,.,TRBJ1-1,TGCGCCAGCAGTGTGCAGGTAATGAACACTGAAGCTTTCTTT,CASSVQVMNTEAFF
many,TRBV5-4,.,TRBJ2-7,TGTGCCAGCAGCTTGCGAGGAGAGCAGTACTTC,CASSLRGEQYF
few,TRBV3-1,.,TRBJ2-3,TGTGCCAGCAGCCAAGATTGGGTTTGGGCCACAGATACGCAGTATTTT,CASSQDWVWATDTQYF
.,TRBV7-2,TRBD2,TRBJ2-3,TGTGCCAGCAGCGCTGAGGGGACTAGCGGGGGGACTACGCAGTATTTT,CASSAEGTSGGTTQYF
.,TRBV7-9,.,TRBJ2-7,TGTGCCAGCAGCCCTGGACCGGCCGGACACGAGCAGTACTTC,CASSPGPAGHEQYF
.,TRBV10-3,.,TRBJ2-1,TGTGCCACGCAGGGGTCCTACAATGAGCAGTTCTTC,CATQGSYNEQFF
few,TRBV7-6,.,TRBJ1-6,TGTGCCAGCAGCTTAGATGGGGGGCGGAATTCACCCCTCCACTTT,CASSLDGGRNSPLHF
.,TRBV29-1,.,TRBJ2-7,TGCAGCGTTGACGGGACCGACTACGAGCAGTACTTC,CSVDGTDYEQYF
.,TRBV27,TRBD1,TRBJ1-1,TGTGCCAGCAGACCCTACGCGACAGGGATGAACACTGAAGCTTTCTTT,CASRPYATGMNTEAFF
.,TRBV7-9,TRBD1,TRBJ1-1,TGTGCCAGCAGCGCTGGGACAGATCTGAACACTGAAGCTTTCTTT,CASSAGTDLNTEAFF
few,TRBV6-6,.,TRBJ2-5,TGTGCCAGCAGTTACTGGGAGGGGGACCAAGAGACCCAGTACTTC,CASSYWEGDQETQYF
few,TRBV14,.,TRBJ1-1,TGTGCCAGCAGCCAAGATAGGGGCGCAGGCGCCCTGAACACTGAAGCTTTCTTT,CASSQDRGAGALNTEAFF
.,TRBV7-9,TRBD1,TRBJ2-4,TGTGCCAGCAGCCGAGGGACAGGGGAAGGCAAAAACATTCAGTACTTC,CASSRGTGEGKNIQYF
many,TRBV4-3,.,TRBJ2-2,TGCGCCAGCAGCCAAGATAGGCTGAACACCGGGGAGCTGTTTTTT,CASSQDRLNTGELFF
.,TRBV11-2,.,TRBJ1-5,TGTGCCAGCAGCTTAGGATCGTCCGGAAATCAGCCCCAGCATTTT,CASSLGSSGNQPQHF
.,TRBV29-1,.,TRBJ2-5,TGCAGCGTTGAATCCCGAGAGACCCAGTACTTC,CSVESRETQYF
.,TRBV6-1,TRBD1,TRBJ1-5,TGTGCCAGCAGTGAAGGGTACAGGGGTATCCGTCAGCCCCAGCATTTT,CASSEGYRGIRQPQHF
.,TRBV18,.,TRBJ1-5,TGTGCCAGCTCACCAGACAGAAGCAGGGCCTTCCAGCATTTT,CASSPDRSRAFQHF
.,TRBV13,TRBD1,TRBJ2-7,TGTGCCAGCAGCCCACGACAGGGATCATGGGAGCAGTACTTC,CASSPRQGSWEQYF
.,TRBV7-2,TRBD1,TRBJ1-4,TGTGCCAGCAGCCTGGACAGGAGTTCACTGTTTTTT,CASSLDRSSLFF
.,TRBV7-3,.,TRBJ1-3,TGTGCCAGCAGCCCCGGTTATGCTGGAAACACCATATATTTT,CASSPGYAGNTIYF
many,TRBV5-1,.,TRBJ2-7,TGCGCCAGCAGCTTCCGGACCGAAACCTACGAGCAGTACTTC,CASSFRTETYEQYF
few,TRBV6-2/TRBV6-3,.,TRBJ2-7,TGTGCCAGCAGATCCTGGGGGGCCTACGAGCAGTACTTC,CASRSWGAYEQYF
.,TRBV6-1,.,TRBJ2-7,TGTGCCAGCAGTGAACCAGGACAGAGCTCCTACGAGCAGTACTTC,CASSEPGQSSYEQYF
few,TRBV20-1,.,TRBJ2-3,TGCAGTGCTCCCGACCGGGCCGTCCCTTCCACAGATACGCAGTATTTT,CSAPDRAVPSTDTQYF
once,TRBV12-3/TRBV12-4,TRBD2,TRBJ2-1,TGTGCCAGCACCCTGAGAATAGCGGGGGGGCACTATGAGCAGTTCTTC,CASTLRIAGGHYEQFF
.,TRBV20-1,TRBD2,TRBJ2-7,TGCAGTGCTAGTTCTAGCGGGGGGGCCGCCGAGCAGTACTTC,CSASSSGGAAEQYF
.,TRBV28,TRBD2,TRBJ2-2,TGTGCCAGCAGTTTAGCGGGGGGGCCGAACACCGGGGAGCTGTTTTTT,CASSLAGGPNTGELFF
many,TRBV30,.,TRBJ1-3,TGTGCCTGGAGTCCAGACAACTCTGGAAACACCATATATTTT,CAWSPDNSGNTIYF
few,TRBV5-4,.,TRBJ1-1,TGTGCCAGCAGCCCCGGGGGCGCTGAAGCTTTCTTT,CASSPGGAEAFF
.,TRBV20-1,.,TRBJ1-1,TGCAGTGCTAGTTTACAGGTAACTGAAGCTTTCTTT,CSASLQVTEAFF
.,TRBV7-2,TRBD2,TRBJ2-3,TGTGCCAGCAGAAGGACTAGCCCTACGCAGTATTTT,CASRRTSPTQYF